One T cell receptor (beta chain) is described in this entry. Its antigen is not known. This sample stems from a study of shared clonotypes between healthy human individuals. About the study: Plates per donor: three CD4 naive, three CD4 memory, two CD8 naive, one CD8 memory.

Study outcomes and limitations: A generally larger estimated richness was seen in naive subsets than in memory subsets.

TCRdb's table, derived via immunoSEQ multiplex PCR, lists solely in-frame clones and lacks some. The sample lists some 2,100,000 clones; around 95% were seen once. Germline V gives CDR1 SGHAT, CDR2 FQNNGV. Trimming shortened V by 4 bases and J by 10 bases, and 17 bases separated the two germline ends. The CDR3 consists of 14 residues. Sequencing input: naive CD4+ T cells sorted from blood. Stated subset: CD45RA+ positively selected. The chain combines TRBV11-2 with TRBJ2-1; D is uncertain. The TCR was taken from a man aged 18-30 years in good health. The CDR3 nucleotides are TGTGCCAGCAGCTATATCAGACCAACAGAAGAGCAGTTCTTC. Translating gives CASSYIRPTEEQFF. The full variable domain, in which reference TRBV11-2 and TRBJ2-1 provide the parts outside the CDR3, is EAGVAQSPRYKIIEKRQSVAFWCNPISGHATLYWYQQILGQGPKLLIQFQNNGVVDDSQLPKDRFSAERLKGVDSTLKIQPAKLEDSAVYLCASSYIRPTEEQFFGPGTRLTVL.